What follows is one T cell receptor (beta chain) and its context. The same CDR3 arises from other DNA sequences in this sample as well. The data stem from a study of blood T cell repertoires in COVID-19. Study-wide context: COVID-19 samples, acute and convalescent, were from the United States, Italy and Spain. The analysed material was cDNA or gDNA that came from T cells, B-cell-depleted T cells, or PBMCs.

Methods used by the authors: Estimation of nucleated cell counts was performed using reference gene primer amplification. TCRdb keeps only in-frame clones here, not all; method: immunoSEQ multiplex PCR. From that table come the V and J calls and clone size; the DNA was used to work out D and trimming. Of roughly 150,000 clones in the sample, just under 85% were seen once. While infection was still active, Seattle patients were enrolled and then followed longitudinally. Sequencing was done on a sample of peripheral blood. This receptor was obtained from a woman aged 80 or over with COVID-19, enrolled during active disease.

CDR3 amino acids: CASSVGGLAGVETQYF. Written as DNA, the CDR3 is TGTGCCAGCAGCGTAGGGGGACTAGCGGGGGTAGAGACCCAGTACTTC. This chain uses TRBV9 with TRBJ2-5, with TRBD2 identical over 14 bases. The length of the CDR3 is 16 residues. V dropped 0 bases and J dropped 4; count of bases not matched to a gene: 2. Germline CDR1 SGDLS, CDR2 YYNGEE. Filled out from reference TRBV9 and TRBJ2-5, the complete variable domain reads DSGVTQTPKHLITATGQRVTLRCSPRSGDLSVYWYQQSLDQGLQFLIQYYNGEERAKGNILERFSAQQFPDLHSELNLSSLELGDSALYFCASSVGGLAGVETQYFGPGTRLLVL.